Presented here are 11 T cell receptor beta chains from one specimen sequenced in a study of control samples from healthy donors and cancer patients. Repertoires were generated with immunoSEQ multiplex PCR, while TCRdb's copy carries only in-frame clones and drops some. The table records some 110,000 clones, 93% of them present only once. The sequenced sample was blood. The receptors come from a man younger than 45 in good health.

To note about this clone: Mismatch with germline at one junction end may stem from a read error. The rearrangement joins TRBV12-5 to TRBJ2-7; TRBD1 aligns across 8 bases. Germline V gene sequence: CDR1 LGHNT, CDR2 FRNRAP. This CDR3 region has 12 residues. CDR3 sequence (DNA): TGTGCTAGTGGACCACAACCGGGACAGGTGGGGTTC. Its protein product is CASGPQPGQVGF.

The CDR3 sequence is CASSRQGDTQYF. The CDR3 DNA reads as TGTGCCAGCAGCCGACAGGGGGATACGCAGTATTTT. The chain is built from TRBV7-3 and TRBJ2-3, with TRBD1 matching over 8 bases. The CDR3 runs 12 residues. The ends lost 5 bases at V and 6 bases at J; junction bases unmatched: 1. Germline V gene lookup returns CDR1 SGHTA and CDR2 FQGTGA.

This clone was recorded once. The chain joins TRBV7-8 to TRBJ1-1; no clear D. Germline V gene data show CDR1 as SGHVS and CDR2 as FQNEAQ. The ends were cut back, 3 bases at V and 5 bases at J, with 10 bases in the middle. The length of the CDR3 is 13 residues. The CDR3 reads CASSFNFNTEAFF. The CDR3 DNA follows: TGTGCCAGCAGCTTCAACTTTAATACTGAAGCTTTCTTT. The full variable domain, with the rest looked up from reference TRBV7-8 and TRBJ1-1, is GAGVSQSPRYKVAKRGQDVALRCDPISGHVSLFWYQQALGQGPEFLTYFQNEAQLDKSGLPSDRFFAERPEGSVSTLKIQRTQQEDSAVYLCASSFNFNTEAFFGQGTRLTVV.

This rearrangement joins TRBV7-3 to TRBJ2-2; no clear D. CDR1 SGHTA and CDR2 FQGTGA come from the germline V gene. Trimming took off 5 bases at V and 1 base at J, with 5 bases between the two ends. The CDR3 totals 13 residues. The CDR3: CASSPQNTGELFF. The CDR3 region has the DNA TGTGCCAGCAGCCCACAGAACACCGGGGAGCTGTTTTTT.

This clone was observed once. CDR3 in DNA: TGTGCCAGCCCGCCGGGGCAGGGAACGCCTGGTCAGCCCCAGCATTTT. Its protein is CASPPGQGTPGQPQHF. The chain recombines TRBV28 with TRBJ1-5; D may be TRBD1 (5 bases). This CDR3 region has 16 residues. Germline V gene lookup returns CDR1 MDHEN and CDR2 SYDVKM. The V end was cut by 8 bases, the J end by 6 bases, with 23 bases between. Full variable domain (outside the CDR3, taken from reference TRBV28 and TRBJ1-5): DVKVTQSSRYLVKRTGEKVFLECVQDMDHENMFWYRQDPGLGLRLIYFSYDVKMKEKGDIPEGYSVSREKKERFSLILESASTNQTSMYLCASPPGQGTPGQPQHFGDGTRLSIL.

V usage is TRBV15 and J usage is TRBJ1-2; 8 bases match TRBD1. The V and J ends lost 2 bases and 7 bases, in that order; junction bases with no gene match: 9. This CDR3 region has 15 residues. CDR1 and CDR2 (germline): LNHNV, YYDKDF (reference sequence). The CDR3 loop is CATSRPGQGWGGYTF. In nucleotides, the CDR3 is TGTGCCACCAGCAGACCAGGACAGGGTTGGGGTGGCTACACCTTC.

The chain uses TRBV9 and TRBJ2-7, with D perhaps being TRBD1 or TRBD2 (6 bases each). The CDR3 totals 14 residues. Germline assignment: CDR1 SGDLS and CDR2 YYNGEE. With 5 bases removed from V and 2 bases from J, the gap between germline ends came to 14 bases. The CDR3 nucleotides read TGTGCCAGCAGTTCCAGGGGACTCCCCTACGAGCAGTACTTC. It is translated as CASSSRGLPYEQYF.

The rearrangement joins TRBV2 to TRBJ2-7, with D possibly being TRBD1 or TRBD2 (5 bases each). The V end lost 4 bases, the J end lost 5 bases, and 21 bases lay between the germline ends. Germline values: CDR1 SNHLY, CDR2 FYNNEI. The CDR3 is made up of 16 amino acids. This CDR3 is CASSGDRDLPRHEQYF. The CDR3 DNA is TGTGCCAGCAGTGGTGACCGGGACCTGCCGCGACACGAGCAGTACTTC.

This sequence joins TRBV6-4 and TRBJ2-1; D is undetermined. The ends were cut back, 2 bases at V and 6 bases at J, with 8 bases in the middle. This CDR3 has 13 residues. Looked up from germline, CDR1 is MRHNA and CDR2 is SNTAGT. CDR3 protein: CASSDVVGNEQFF. The CDR3 coding sequence is TGTGCCAGCAGTGACGTGGTGGGCAATGAGCAGTTCTTC.

This chain uses TRBV5-1 with TRBJ1-1; D remains unclear. V lost 0 bases, J lost 0 bases, and 6 bases lay in between. The CDR3 has 14 residues. Looked up from germline, CDR1 is SGHRS and CDR2 is YFSETQ. CDR3 DNA sequence: TGCGCCAGCAGCTTGGAGACCATGAACACTGAAGCTTTCTTT. Translation gives CASSLETMNTEAFF.

The V and J genes are TRBV7-7 and TRBJ2-5, with D possibly being TRBD1 or TRBD2 (5 bases each). From germline, CDR1 is SSHAT and CDR2 FNYEAQ (reference sequence). The CDR3 has 15 amino acids. The V end lost 5 bases, the J end lost 2 bases, and 15 bases lay between the germline ends. The CDR3: CASSAVEGRQETQYF. In DNA, the CDR3 is TGTGCCAGCAGCGCAGTTGAGGGACGACAAGAGACCCAGTACTTC.